A single sample is the source of the 6 T cell receptor beta chains below, sequenced in a study of T cell repertoires in cytomegalovirus infection. TCRdb re-analysed the reads in MiXCR, keeping a single row per CDR3 protein. Of some 230,000 distinct CDR3 sequences listed, 22% are singletons. Sequencing was performed on CD8+ T cells from PBMCs. The receptors come from a human donor in good health (CMV status not recorded). Some clones in this sample may be carry-over from other donors' samples.

This chain connects TRBV28 to TRBJ2-1; D gene unclear. The CDR3 is 15 amino acids. V was clipped by 6 bases and J by 4 bases, with 16 bases between them. Germline V lookup: CDR1 MDHEN, CDR2 SYDVKM. The CDR3 nucleotides are TGTGCCAGCAGCTGGACCGAATGGGGATACAATGAGCAGTTCTTC. This sequence encodes CASSWTEWGYNEQFF.

This clonotype was found a few times. The chain recombines TRBV5-6 with TRBJ2-1; perhaps TRBD1 as D (5 bases). CDR3 length: 15 residues. V gave up 6 bases and J gave up 5 bases, with 18 bases separating them. Germline assignment: CDR1 SGHDT and CDR2 YYEEEE. The CDR3 region is CASNPQKGPHNEQFF. In nucleotides, the CDR3 is TGTGCCAGCAACCCCCAAAAGGGGCCTCACAATGAGCAGTTCTTC.

V is TRBV5-8 and J is TRBJ2-7, with 8 bases lining up with TRBD2. Germline CDR1 SGHTS, CDR2 YDEGEE. The CDR3 length is 13 residues. Trimming at V came to 5 bases and at J to 3 bases, leaving 4 bases not matched to a gene. In DNA form, the CDR3 reads TGTGCCAGCAGGGTTAGCGGGGTCTACGAGCAGTACTTC. This codes for CASRVSGVYEQYF.

The chain links TRBV11-2 to TRBJ1-1; D not certain. Trimming removed 1 base from V and 7 bases from J, with 10 bases in between. Germline V gene sequence: CDR1 SGHAT, CDR2 FQNNGV. The CDR3 has 13 residues. CDR3 residues: CASSLGRTIEAFF. CDR3 sequence (DNA): TGTGCCAGCAGCTTAGGACGTACTATTGAAGCTTTCTTT. The entire variable domain, with the rest obtained from reference TRBV11-2 and TRBJ1-1, is as follows: EAGVAQSPRYKIIEKRQSVAFWCNPISGHATLYWYQQILGQGPKLLIQFQNNGVVDDSQLPKDRFSAERLKGVDSTLKIQPAKLEDSAVYLCASSLGRTIEAFFGQGTRLTVV.

The rearrangement uses TRBV19 and TRBJ2-7; 8 nucleotides align to TRBD1. After removal of 5 bases from V and 5 bases from J, the junction contained 11 bases not matched to a gene. This CDR3 region has 15 residues. CDR1 is LNHDA and CDR2 is SQIVND in the germline V gene (reference sequence). The CDR3 protein is CASSPRTGTTHEQYF. CDR3 sequence (DNA): TGTGCCAGTAGTCCGCGGACAGGGACAACCCACGAGCAGTACTTC.

This clonotype was seen many times. The gene calls are TRBV6-5 and TRBJ2-1; D is perhaps TRBD1 (5 bases). V dropped 7 bases and J dropped 1 base, with 8 bases sitting between them. Germline CDR1 reads MNHEY; CDR2 reads SVGAGI. The length of the CDR3 is 13 residues. The CDR3 is CASMSGSYNEQFF. CDR3 sequence (DNA): TGTGCCAGCATGTCAGGGTCCTACAATGAGCAGTTCTTC.